This section outlines one T cell receptor (beta chain) sequence together with its context. The sample comes from a study of blood T cell repertoires in COVID-19. This CDR3 is built from 13 residues. The assay was immunoSEQ multiplex PCR, and TCRdb's table has in-frame clones only and misses some. The sample has some 240,000 clones, 85% seen once. The V gene is TRBV21-1, the J gene TRBJ1-2. TRBV21-1 has pseudogene status. This sequence originates from a woman aged 65 to 85 with COVID-19, enrolled during active disease. Sequenced material: peripheral blood. DNA of the CDR3: TGTGCCAGCAGCCCCCCGGCTGGGAGGGGCTACACCTTC. It is translated as CASSPPAGRGYTF.